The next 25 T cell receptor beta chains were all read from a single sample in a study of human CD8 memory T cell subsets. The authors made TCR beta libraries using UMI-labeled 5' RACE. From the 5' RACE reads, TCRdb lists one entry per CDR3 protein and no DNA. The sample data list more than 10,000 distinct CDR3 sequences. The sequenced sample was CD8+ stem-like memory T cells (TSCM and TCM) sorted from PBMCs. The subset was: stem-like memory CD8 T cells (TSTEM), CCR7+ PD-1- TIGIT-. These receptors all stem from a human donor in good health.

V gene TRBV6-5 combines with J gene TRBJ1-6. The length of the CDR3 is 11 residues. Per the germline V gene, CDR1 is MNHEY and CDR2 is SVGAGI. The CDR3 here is CASIPNSPLHF.

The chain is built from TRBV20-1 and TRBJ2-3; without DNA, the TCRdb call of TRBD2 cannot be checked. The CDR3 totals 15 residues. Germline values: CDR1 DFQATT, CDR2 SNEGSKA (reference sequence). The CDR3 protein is CSARDGERTEDTQYF.

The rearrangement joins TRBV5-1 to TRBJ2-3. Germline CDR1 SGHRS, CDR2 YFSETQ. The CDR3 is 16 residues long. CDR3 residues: CASSLEVLTSTDTQYF.

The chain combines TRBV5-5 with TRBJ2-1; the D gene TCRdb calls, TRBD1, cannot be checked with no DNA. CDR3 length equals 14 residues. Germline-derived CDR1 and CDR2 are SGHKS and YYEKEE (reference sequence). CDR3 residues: CASSFGQGGDEQFF.

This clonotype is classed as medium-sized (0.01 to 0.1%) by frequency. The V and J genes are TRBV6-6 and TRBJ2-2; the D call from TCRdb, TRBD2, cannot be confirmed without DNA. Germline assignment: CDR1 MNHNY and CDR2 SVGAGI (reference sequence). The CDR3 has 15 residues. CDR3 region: CASTIWGGEGGELFF.

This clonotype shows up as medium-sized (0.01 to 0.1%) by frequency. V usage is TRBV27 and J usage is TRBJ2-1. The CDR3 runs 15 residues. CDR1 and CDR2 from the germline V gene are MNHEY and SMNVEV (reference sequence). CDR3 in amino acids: CASSLRSNNRNEQFF.

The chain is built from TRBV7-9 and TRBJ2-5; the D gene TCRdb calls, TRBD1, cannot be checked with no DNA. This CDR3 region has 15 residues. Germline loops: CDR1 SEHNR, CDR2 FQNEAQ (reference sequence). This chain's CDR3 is CASSFSTADGETQYF.

CDR3 residues: CASSTQGSEQYF. The chain employs TRBV7-9 and TRBJ2-7; the TRBD1 assignment by TCRdb is unverifiable without DNA. The CDR3 has 12 residues. Germline lookup yields CDR1 SEHNR and CDR2 FQNEAQ (reference sequence).

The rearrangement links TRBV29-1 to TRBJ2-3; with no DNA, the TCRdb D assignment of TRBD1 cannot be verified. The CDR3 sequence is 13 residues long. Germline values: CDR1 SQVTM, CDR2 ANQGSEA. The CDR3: CSVERQLTDTQYF.

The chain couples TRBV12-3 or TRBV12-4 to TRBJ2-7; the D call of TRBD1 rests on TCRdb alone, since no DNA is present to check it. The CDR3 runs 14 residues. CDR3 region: CASSPGQGRDEQYF.

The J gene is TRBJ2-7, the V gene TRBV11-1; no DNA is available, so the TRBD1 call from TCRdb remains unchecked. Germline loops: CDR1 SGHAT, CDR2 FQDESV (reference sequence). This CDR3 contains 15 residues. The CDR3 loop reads CASSLTGSQAYEQYF. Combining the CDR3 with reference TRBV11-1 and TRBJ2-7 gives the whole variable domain EAEVAQSPRYKITEKSQAVAFWCDPISGHATLYWYRQILGQGPELLVQFQDESVVDDSQLPKDRFSAERLKGVDSTLKIQPAELGDSAMYLCASSLTGSQAYEQYFGPGTRLTVT.

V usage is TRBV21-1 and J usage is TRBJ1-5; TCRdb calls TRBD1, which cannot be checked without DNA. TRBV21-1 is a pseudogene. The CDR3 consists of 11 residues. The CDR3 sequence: CATDNNQPQHF.

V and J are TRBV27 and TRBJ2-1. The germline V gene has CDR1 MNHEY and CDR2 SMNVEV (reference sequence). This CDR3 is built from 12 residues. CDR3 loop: CASSSNNNEQFF.

CDR3: CASTPTGNNSPLHF. The rearrangement uses TRBV6-1 and TRBJ1-6; the TRBD1 assignment by TCRdb is unverifiable without DNA. CDR1 is MNHNS, CDR2 SASEGT, per germline. CDR3 size: 14 residues.

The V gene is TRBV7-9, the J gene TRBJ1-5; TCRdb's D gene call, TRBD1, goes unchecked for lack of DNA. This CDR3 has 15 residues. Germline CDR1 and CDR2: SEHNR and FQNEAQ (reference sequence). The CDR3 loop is CASSSGTQINQPQHF.

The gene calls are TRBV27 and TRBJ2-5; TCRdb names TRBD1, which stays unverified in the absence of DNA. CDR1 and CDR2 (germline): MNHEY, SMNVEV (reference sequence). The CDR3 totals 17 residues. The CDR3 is CASSSYTSTGNWETQYF.

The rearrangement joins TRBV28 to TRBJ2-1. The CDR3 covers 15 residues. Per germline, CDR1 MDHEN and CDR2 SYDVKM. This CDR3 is CASSLLTGTYNEQFF.

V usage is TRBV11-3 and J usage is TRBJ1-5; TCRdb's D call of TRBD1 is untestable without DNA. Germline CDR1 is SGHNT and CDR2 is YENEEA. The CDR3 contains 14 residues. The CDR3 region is CASSLSGCGQPQHF.

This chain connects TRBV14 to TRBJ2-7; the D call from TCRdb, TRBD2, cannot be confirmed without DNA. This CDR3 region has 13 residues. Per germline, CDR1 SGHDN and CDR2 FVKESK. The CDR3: CASSRGTNYEQYF.

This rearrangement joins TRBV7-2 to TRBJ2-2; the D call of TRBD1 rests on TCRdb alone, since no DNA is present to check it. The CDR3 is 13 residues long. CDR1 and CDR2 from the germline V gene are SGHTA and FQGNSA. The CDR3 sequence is CASNLDPPGELFF.

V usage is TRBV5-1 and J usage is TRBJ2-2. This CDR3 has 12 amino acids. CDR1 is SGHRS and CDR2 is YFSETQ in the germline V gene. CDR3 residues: CASSLDGGELFF.

The CDR3 reads CASSPGQGNEKLFF. The chain links TRBV6-5 to TRBJ1-4; TCRdb calls TRBD1, which cannot be checked without DNA. Per germline, CDR1 MNHEY and CDR2 SVGAGI. This CDR3 has 14 residues.

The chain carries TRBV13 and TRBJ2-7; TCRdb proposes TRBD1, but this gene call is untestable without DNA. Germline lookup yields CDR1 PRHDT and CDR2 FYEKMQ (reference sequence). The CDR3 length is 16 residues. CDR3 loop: CASSLALGQMENEQYF.

This chain's CDR3 is CASSSRSQPQHF. This chain connects TRBV12-3 or TRBV12-4 to TRBJ1-5. CDR3 size: 12 residues.

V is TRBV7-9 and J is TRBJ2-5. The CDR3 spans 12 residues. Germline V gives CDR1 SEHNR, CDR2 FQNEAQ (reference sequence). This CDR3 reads CASTGYQETQYF.